This T cell receptor (beta chain) was documented in a study of cytomegalovirus exposure and HLA in healthy donors. The PCR ran on 60 Vbeta and 13 Jbeta primers. Assay: immunoSEQ multiplex PCR; the TCRdb copy retains only in-frame clones and omits some. The repertoire consists of over 85,000 clones, with over 60% occurring once and the leading ten covering around 7.2%. Study-level points and caveats: Within the data, a cluster of highly shared sequence variants was likely a sequencing artifact. The investigators catalogued 150 to 200 TCR beta chains as cytomegalovirus-associated. Only CMV serostatus was available as immune exposure information.

Details on this clone: Its cognate antigen is unknown.

The CDR3 is made up of 13 amino acids. With 1 base removed from V and 5 bases from J, the gap between germline ends came to 8 bases. Germline V CDR1 and CDR2: KGHSH, LQKENI. Regarding donors, all were healthy bone marrow donors. The rearrangement uses TRBV18 and TRBJ2-5; D unclear. This clonotype was obtained from a female donor in good health and CMV-seronegative. The sample taken for sequencing was PBMCs. Here the CDR3 reads CASSPLARETQYF. CDR3 coding DNA: TGTGCCAGCTCACCACTTGCGCGGGAGACCCAGTACTTC.